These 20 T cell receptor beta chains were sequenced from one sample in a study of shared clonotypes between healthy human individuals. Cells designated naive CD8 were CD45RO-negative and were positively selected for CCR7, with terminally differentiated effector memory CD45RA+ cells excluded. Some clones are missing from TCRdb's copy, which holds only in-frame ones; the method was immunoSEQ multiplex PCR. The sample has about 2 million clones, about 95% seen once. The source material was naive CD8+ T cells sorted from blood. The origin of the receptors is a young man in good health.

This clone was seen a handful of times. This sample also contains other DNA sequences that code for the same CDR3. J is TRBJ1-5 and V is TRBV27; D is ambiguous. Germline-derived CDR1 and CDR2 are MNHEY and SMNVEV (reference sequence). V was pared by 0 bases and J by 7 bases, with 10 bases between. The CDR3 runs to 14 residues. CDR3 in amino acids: CASSLSSGRQPQHF. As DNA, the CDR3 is TGTGCCAGCAGTTTATCGTCGGGTCGACAGCCCCAGCATTTT.

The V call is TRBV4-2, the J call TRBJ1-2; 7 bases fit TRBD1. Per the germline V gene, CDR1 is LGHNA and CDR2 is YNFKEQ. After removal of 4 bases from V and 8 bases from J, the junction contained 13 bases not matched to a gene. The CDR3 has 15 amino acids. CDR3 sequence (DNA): TGTGCCAGCAGCCCGGGGACAGAGCAATCTGGGGGCTACACCTTC. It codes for CASSPGTEQSGGYTF.

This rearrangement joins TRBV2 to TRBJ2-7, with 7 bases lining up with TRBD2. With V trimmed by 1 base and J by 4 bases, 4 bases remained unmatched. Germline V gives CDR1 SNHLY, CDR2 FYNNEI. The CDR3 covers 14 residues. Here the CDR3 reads CASSEGTRQYEQYF. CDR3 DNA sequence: TGTGCCAGCAGTGAAGGGACTAGGCAATACGAGCAGTACTTC.

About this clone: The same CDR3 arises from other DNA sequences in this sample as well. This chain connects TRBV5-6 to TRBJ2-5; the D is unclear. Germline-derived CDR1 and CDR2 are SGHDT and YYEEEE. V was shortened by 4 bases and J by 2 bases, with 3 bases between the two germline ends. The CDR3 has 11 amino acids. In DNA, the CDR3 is TGTGCCAGCAGCCTTCAAGAGACCCAGTACTTC. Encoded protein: CASSLQETQYF.

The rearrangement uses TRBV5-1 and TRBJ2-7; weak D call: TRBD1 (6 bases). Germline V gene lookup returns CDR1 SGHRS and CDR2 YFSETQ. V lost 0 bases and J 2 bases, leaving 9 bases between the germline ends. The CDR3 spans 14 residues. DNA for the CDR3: TGCGCCAGCAGCTTGGGGGACAAAACCTACGAGCAGTACTTC. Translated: CASSLGDKTYEQYF.

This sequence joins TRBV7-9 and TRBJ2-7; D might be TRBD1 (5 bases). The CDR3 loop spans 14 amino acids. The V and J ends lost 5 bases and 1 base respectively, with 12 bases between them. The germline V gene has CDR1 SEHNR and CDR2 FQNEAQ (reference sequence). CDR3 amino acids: CASSTGGRSYEQYF. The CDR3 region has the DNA TGTGCCAGCAGCACAGGCGGTAGGTCCTACGAGCAGTACTTC.

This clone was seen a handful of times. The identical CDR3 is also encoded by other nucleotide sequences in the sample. Written as DNA, the CDR3 is TGCGCCAGCAGCTTGGTTGCGGGCGCCTACGAGCAGTACTTC. Its translation: CASSLVAGAYEQYF. V usage is TRBV5-1 and J usage is TRBJ2-7, with a possible D match to TRBD2 (5 bases). The CDR3 covers 14 residues. Germline V gene sequence: CDR1 SGHRS, CDR2 YFSETQ. Trimming cost V 0 bases and J 2 bases, with 9 bases left between them.

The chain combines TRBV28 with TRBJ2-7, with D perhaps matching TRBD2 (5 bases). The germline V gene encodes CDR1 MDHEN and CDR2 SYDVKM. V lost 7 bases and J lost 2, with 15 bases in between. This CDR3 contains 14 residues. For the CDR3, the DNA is TGTGCCAGCACATCCACCGGGGAAACCTACGAGCAGTACTTC. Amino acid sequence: CASTSTGETYEQYF. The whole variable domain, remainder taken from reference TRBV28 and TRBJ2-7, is DVKVTQSSRYLVKRTGEKVFLECVQDMDHENMFWYRQDPGLGLRLIYFSYDVKMKEKGDIPEGYSVSREKKERFSLILESASTNQTSMYLCASTSTGETYEQYFGPGTRLTVT.

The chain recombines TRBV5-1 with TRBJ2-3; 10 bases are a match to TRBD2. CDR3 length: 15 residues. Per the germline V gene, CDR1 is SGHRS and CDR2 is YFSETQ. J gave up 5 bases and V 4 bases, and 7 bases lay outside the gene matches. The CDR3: CASSQTSGNRDTQYF. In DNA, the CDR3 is TGCGCCAGCAGCCAAACTAGCGGGAATAGAGATACGCAGTATTTT.

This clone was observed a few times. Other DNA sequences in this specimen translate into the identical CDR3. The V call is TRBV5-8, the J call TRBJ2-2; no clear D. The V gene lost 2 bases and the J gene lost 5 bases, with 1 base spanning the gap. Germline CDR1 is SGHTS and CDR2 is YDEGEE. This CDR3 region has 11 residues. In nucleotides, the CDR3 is TGTGCCAGCAGCTTTACCGGGGAGCTGTTTTTT. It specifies CASSFTGELFF.

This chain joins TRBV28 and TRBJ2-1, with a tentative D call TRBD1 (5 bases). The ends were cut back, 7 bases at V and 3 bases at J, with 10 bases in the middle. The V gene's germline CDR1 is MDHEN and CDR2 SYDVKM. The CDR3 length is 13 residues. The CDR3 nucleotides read TGTGCCAGCACCTCAACAGGCTACAATGAGCAGTTCTTC. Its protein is CASTSTGYNEQFF.

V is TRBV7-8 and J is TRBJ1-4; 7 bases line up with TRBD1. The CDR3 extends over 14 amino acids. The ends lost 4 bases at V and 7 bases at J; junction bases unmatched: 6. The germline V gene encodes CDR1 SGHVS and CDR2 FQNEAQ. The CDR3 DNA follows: TGTGCCAGCAGCTCCGGACAGGCGCTTGAAAAACTGTTTTTT. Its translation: CASSSGQALEKLFF. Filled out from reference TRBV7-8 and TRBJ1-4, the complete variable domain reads GAGVSQSPRYKVAKRGQDVALRCDPISGHVSLFWYQQALGQGPEFLTYFQNEAQLDKSGLPSDRFFAERPEGSVSTLKIQRTQQEDSAVYLCASSSGQALEKLFFGSGTQLSVL.

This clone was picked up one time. CDR3 bases: TGTGCCAGCAGCTCCCCCAGGCACACTGAAGCTTTCTTT. Amino acid sequence: CASSSPRHTEAFF. V gene TRBV13 combines with J gene TRBJ1-1, with unresolved D. CDR1 and CDR2 (germline): PRHDT, FYEKMQ (reference sequence). V lost 4 bases and J lost 3, with 9 bases in between. This CDR3 comprises 13 residues.

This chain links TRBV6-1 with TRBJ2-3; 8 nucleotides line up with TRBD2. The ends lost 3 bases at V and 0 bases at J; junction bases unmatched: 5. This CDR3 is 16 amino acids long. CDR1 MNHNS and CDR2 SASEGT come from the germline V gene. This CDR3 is CASSEVAGPSTDTQYF. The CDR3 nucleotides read TGTGCCAGCAGTGAGGTAGCGGGGCCTAGCACAGATACGCAGTATTTT.

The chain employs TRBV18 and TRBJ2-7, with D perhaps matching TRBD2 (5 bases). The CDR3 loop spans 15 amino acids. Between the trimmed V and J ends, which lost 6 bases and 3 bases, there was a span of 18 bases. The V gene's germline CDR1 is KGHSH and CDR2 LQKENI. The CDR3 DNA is TGTGCCAGCTCTCCTTCGTGGGGAGAGGGCTACGAGCAGTACTTC. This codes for CASSPSWGEGYEQYF.

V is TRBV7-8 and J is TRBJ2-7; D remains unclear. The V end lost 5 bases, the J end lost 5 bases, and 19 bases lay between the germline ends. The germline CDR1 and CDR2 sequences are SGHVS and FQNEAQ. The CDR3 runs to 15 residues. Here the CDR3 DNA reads TGTGCCAGCAGCCAATCCCGGATTAGTATGAACGAGCAGTACTTC. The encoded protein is CASSQSRISMNEQYF.

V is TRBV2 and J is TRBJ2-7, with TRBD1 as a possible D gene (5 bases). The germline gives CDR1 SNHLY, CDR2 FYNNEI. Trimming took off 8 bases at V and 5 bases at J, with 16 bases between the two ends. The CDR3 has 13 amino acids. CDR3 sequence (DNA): TGTGCCAGCGAAGGGGTCGTCAACAACGAGCAGTACTTC. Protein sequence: CASEGVVNNEQYF.

The CDR3 DNA reads as TGCGCCAGCAGCTATGGACTGGGCAATGAGCAGTTCTTC. Protein sequence: CASSYGLGNEQFF. The chain combines TRBV4-1 with TRBJ2-1; weak D call: TRBD2 (5 bases). The V gene's germline CDR1 is MGHRA and CDR2 YSYEKL. The V end lost 5 bases, the J end lost 6 bases, and 11 bases lay between the germline ends. The CDR3 is 13 amino acids.

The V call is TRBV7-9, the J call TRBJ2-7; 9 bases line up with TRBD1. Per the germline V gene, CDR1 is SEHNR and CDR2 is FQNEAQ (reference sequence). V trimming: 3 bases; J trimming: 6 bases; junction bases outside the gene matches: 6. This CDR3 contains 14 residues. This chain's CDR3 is CASSLVGQGLEQYF. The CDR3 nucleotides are TGTGCCAGCAGCTTGGTAGGACAGGGGCTCGAGCAGTACTTC.

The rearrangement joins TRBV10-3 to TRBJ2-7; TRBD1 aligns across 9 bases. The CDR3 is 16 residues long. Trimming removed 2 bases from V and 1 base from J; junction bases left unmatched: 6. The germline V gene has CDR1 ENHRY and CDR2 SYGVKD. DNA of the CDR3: TGTGCCATCAGTGAGGGTTTGGGACAGGGTTCCTACGAGCAGTACTTC. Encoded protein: CAISEGLGQGSYEQYF.